This T cell receptor beta chain was observed in a study of cytomegalovirus exposure and HLA in healthy donors. Overall study results and limits: The study assumed roughly uniform donor sequencing depth for presence/absence analyses. An Asian-associated ancestry cluster reportedly showed fewer N-insertions than the roughly 700-donor mean in a later analysis. More than 15,000 TCR beta sequences were associated with HLA alleles at 0.05 false discovery rate in a later analysis.

Comments on this clone: Its antigen is not known.

PCR primers comprised 60 Vbeta and 13 Jbeta primers. Clones were sequenced by immunoSEQ multiplex PCR, and TCRdb holds only the in-frame ones, with some missing. The sample has around 110,000 clones; over 55% are singletons. The sequenced material came from PBMCs. This TCR came from a female donor in good health and CMV-seronegative.

CDR3 DNA: TGTGCCAGCAGTTTAGGGCAGGGTGGGCAGCCCCAGCATTTT. This gives the protein CASSLGQGGQPQHF. V gene TRBV27 combines with J gene TRBJ1-5, with D perhaps matching TRBD1 (5 bases). The CDR3 is made up of 14 amino acids. Germline V CDR1 and CDR2: MNHEY, SMNVEV (reference sequence). V was pared by 2 bases and J by 7 bases, with 12 bases between.